The 18 T cell receptor beta chains presented below share a single source sample, sequenced in a study of blood T cells in healthy people across ages. A J-beta primer mix and a sample-barcoded 5' primer were used in a second PCR of roughly 7 to 12 cycles. TCRdb redid the calling of the 5' RACE reads with MiXCR, one entry per CDR3 protein. Here the sample spans 800,000 to 900,000 distinct CDR3 sequences, about 62% being singletons. The specimen was blood. Receptors were obtained from a man aged 30 to 39 in good health.

In this sample, this clonotype turned up a few times. The rearrangement uses TRBV10-3 and TRBJ1-2; perhaps TRBD1 as D (5 bases). V was pared by 9 bases and J by 3 bases, with 20 bases between. Per germline, CDR1 ENHRY and CDR2 SYGVKD. There are 15 residues in the CDR3. CDR3 residues: CAIDDRDAADYGYTF. The CDR3 DNA sequence: TGTGCCATTGATGACCGGGACGCCGCCGACTATGGCTACACCTTC.

The J gene is TRBJ2-1, the V gene TRBV6-2 or TRBV6-3; D remains ambiguous. Trimming pared 5 bases from V and 9 bases from J, leaving 11 bases between. Germline V gene data show CDR1 as MNHEY and CDR2 as SVGEGT. The CDR3 consists of 12 residues. CDR3 loop: CASSPRVGEQFF. The CDR3 nucleotides read TGTGCCAGCAGTCCTCGTGTAGGTGAGCAGTTCTTC.

This CDR3 is CAISGTGTNQPQHF. In DNA form, the CDR3 reads TGTGCCATCAGCGGGACAGGGACTAATCAGCCCCAGCATTTT. The chain carries TRBV10-3 and TRBJ1-5; the match to TRBD1 covers 9 bases. In germline, CDR1 is ENHRY, CDR2 SYGVKD. The trim removed 6 bases at V and 4 bases at J, leaving 4 bases unmatched. The CDR3 covers 14 residues.

This clonotype was seen ten or more times. The chain is built from TRBV12-3 or TRBV12-4 and TRBJ1-6; TRBD1 aligns across 8 bases. CDR3 length equals 13 residues. The V gene end was trimmed by 5 bases and the J gene end by 9 bases; junction bases not matched to a gene: 3. This CDR3 reads CASSEQGVSPLHF. Written as DNA, the CDR3 is TGTGCCAGCAGTGAACAGGGGGTTTCACCCCTCCACTTT.

This chain connects TRBV6-5 to TRBJ1-6; D unresolved. The CDR3 sequence is 16 residues long. Trimming stripped 0 bases from V and 7 bases from J, with 13 bases between. Germline CDR1 is MNHEY and CDR2 is SVGAGI. The chain's CDR3 is CASSYSGRGRNSPLHF. The CDR3 bases are TGTGCCAGCAGTTACTCGGGCCGGGGAAGGAATTCACCCCTCCACTTT.

The chain employs TRBV28 and TRBJ1-5; D perhaps matches TRBD1 (6 bases). The ends were cut back, 5 bases at V and 0 bases at J, with 17 bases in the middle. Germline V gene data show CDR1 as MDHEN and CDR2 as SYDVKM. The CDR3 totals 17 residues. This chain's CDR3 is CASSRRDMGISNQPQHF. The CDR3 DNA is TGTGCCAGCAGTCGCCGGGACATGGGGATTAGCAATCAGCCCCAGCATTTT. The full variable domain, rest sourced from reference TRBV28 and TRBJ1-5, is DVKVTQSSRYLVKRTGEKVFLECVQDMDHENMFWYRQDPGLGLRLIYFSYDVKMKEKGDIPEGYSVSREKKERFSLILESASTNQTSMYLCASSRRDMGISNQPQHFGDGTRLSIL.

The chain couples TRBV20-1 to TRBJ2-3; unclear D gene. The CDR3 has 15 amino acids. Per the germline V gene, CDR1 is DFQATT and CDR2 is SNEGSKA (reference sequence). The ends were cut back, 7 bases at V and 2 bases at J, with 19 bases in the middle. CDR3 nucleotide sequence: TGCAGTGACTATCACGACGGCGGCGTCACAGATACGCAGTATTTT. Protein: CSDYHDGGVTDTQYF.

The rearrangement uses TRBV6-2 or TRBV6-3 and TRBJ2-1; 10 bases match TRBD1. Germline lookup yields CDR1 MNHEY and CDR2 SVGEGT. This CDR3 is built from 14 residues. Trimming removed 7 bases from V and 5 bases from J; junction bases left unmatched: 5. As DNA, the CDR3 is TGTGCCAGCACTCCGGGACAGGGGAACAATGAGCAGTTCTTC. Translating gives CASTPGQGNNEQFF.

V and J are TRBV2 and TRBJ1-2; 8 bases agree with TRBD1. V gave up 6 bases and J gave up 8 bases; unmatched junction bases: 5. The germline V gene encodes CDR1 SNHLY and CDR2 FYNNEI. CDR3 size: 12 residues. CDR3 in amino acids: CASRTQGEGYTF. The CDR3 nucleotides read TGTGCCAGCAGGACACAGGGGGAAGGCTACACCTTC.

The V and J genes are TRBV29-1 and TRBJ1-2; the D is unclear. V was pared by 1 base and J by 1 base, with 7 bases between. Germline CDR1 is SQVTM and CDR2 is ANQGSEA. This CDR3 contains 13 residues. The CDR3 reads CSVEAGLNYGYTF. CDR3 bases: TGCAGCGTTGAAGCCGGGCTTAACTATGGCTACACCTTC.

This clonotype appeared a few times. The chain joins TRBV29-1 to TRBJ2-7, with a possible D match to TRBD2 (7 bases). The V and J ends lost 6 bases and 0 bases respectively, with 21 bases between them. The CDR3 length is 16 residues. The V gene's germline CDR1 is SQVTM and CDR2 ANQGSEA. CDR3 residues: CSVARSAGASSYEQYF. The CDR3 DNA follows: TGCAGCGTCGCCAGGTCTGCGGGGGCGAGCTCCTACGAGCAGTACTTC.

The V gene is TRBV4-2, the J gene TRBJ2-1, with 9 nucleotides matching TRBD2. Per the germline V gene, CDR1 is LGHNA and CDR2 is YNFKEQ. J lost 8 bases, V lost 5 bases, and 13 bases had no gene match. This CDR3 region has 16 residues. CDR3 in amino acids: CASSSHGSGGPDEQFF. The CDR3 bases are TGTGCCAGCAGCTCCCACGGTAGCGGGGGCCCAGATGAGCAGTTCTTC.

This chain joins TRBV6-4 and TRBJ2-1; maybe TRBD2 (6 bases). The CDR3 contains 14 residues. The ends were cut back, 6 bases at V and 7 bases at J, with 16 bases in the middle. Germline V gives CDR1 MRHNA, CDR2 SNTAGT. CDR3 sequence reads: CASSPVGGINEQFF. In DNA, the CDR3 is TGTGCCAGCAGCCCCGTGGGGGGTATTAATGAGCAGTTCTTC.

This clonotype was observed a few times. The chain is built from TRBV7-2 and TRBJ2-3, with TRBD2 identical over 9 bases. The CDR3 is 14 residues long. V dropped 4 bases and J dropped 5; count of bases not matched to a gene: 4. Per the germline V gene, CDR1 is SGHTA and CDR2 is FQGNSA. The CDR3 DNA reads TGTGCCAGCAGCTCCCTAGCGGGGATAGATACGCAGTATTTT. This sequence encodes CASSSLAGIDTQYF.

The J gene is TRBJ2-4, the V gene TRBV20-1; 11 bases map to TRBD2. The J call may be in error: the DNA end matches TRBJ2-7 better. Looked up from germline, CDR1 is DFQATT and CDR2 is SNEGSKA (reference sequence). This CDR3 comprises 14 residues. CDR3 nucleotides: TGCAGTGCACCATCACTAGCGGGGGACTACGAGCAGTACTTC. Translation gives CSAPSLAGDYEQYF.

The chain uses TRBV7-8 and TRBJ1-1, with D possibly matching TRBD1 (5 bases). Germline lookup yields CDR1 SGHVS and CDR2 FQNEAQ. V lost 5 bases and J lost 7, with 11 bases in between. CDR3 size: 12 residues. The CDR3 protein is CASSEPGCEAFF. CDR3 nucleotide sequence: TGTGCCAGCAGCGAGCCAGGGTGTGAAGCTTTCTTT.

The V gene is TRBV4-2, the J gene TRBJ2-1, with 9 positions matching TRBD1. The CDR3 is 16 residues long. Germline loops: CDR1 LGHNA, CDR2 YNFKEQ. Losses at the gene ends were 0 bases for V and 9 bases for J; bases not matched to a gene: 9. In DNA, the CDR3 is TGTGCCAGCAGCCAAGATTGGGACAGGGACAGGATTGAGCAGTTCTTC. Its protein product is CASSQDWDRDRIEQFF.

This chain joins TRBV7-2 and TRBJ2-1; 7 bases line up with TRBD2. With 1 base clipped from V and 7 bases from J, the junction kept 10 bases outside the gene matches. Germline CDR1 reads SGHTA; CDR2 reads FQGNSA. This CDR3 is built from 16 residues. This CDR3 reads CASSLVAGDLGNEQFF. CDR3 nucleotides: TGTGCCAGCAGCTTAGTTGCGGGGGACCTCGGAAATGAGCAGTTCTTC.